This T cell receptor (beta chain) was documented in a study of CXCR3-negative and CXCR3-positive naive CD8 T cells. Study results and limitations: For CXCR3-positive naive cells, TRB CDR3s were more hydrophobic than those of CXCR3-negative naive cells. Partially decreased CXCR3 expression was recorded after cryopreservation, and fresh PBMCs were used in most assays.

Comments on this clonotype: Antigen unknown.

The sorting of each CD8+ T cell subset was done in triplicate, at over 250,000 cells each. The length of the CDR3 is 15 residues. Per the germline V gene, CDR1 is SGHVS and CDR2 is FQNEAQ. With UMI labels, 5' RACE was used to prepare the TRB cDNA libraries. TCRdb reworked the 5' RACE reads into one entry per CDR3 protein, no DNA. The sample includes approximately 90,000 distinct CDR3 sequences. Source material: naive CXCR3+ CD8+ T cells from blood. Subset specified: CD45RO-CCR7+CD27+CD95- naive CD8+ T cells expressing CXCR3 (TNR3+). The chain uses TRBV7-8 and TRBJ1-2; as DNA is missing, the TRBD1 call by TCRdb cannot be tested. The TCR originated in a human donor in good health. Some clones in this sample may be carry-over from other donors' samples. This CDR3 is CASSLALGGDYGYTF.